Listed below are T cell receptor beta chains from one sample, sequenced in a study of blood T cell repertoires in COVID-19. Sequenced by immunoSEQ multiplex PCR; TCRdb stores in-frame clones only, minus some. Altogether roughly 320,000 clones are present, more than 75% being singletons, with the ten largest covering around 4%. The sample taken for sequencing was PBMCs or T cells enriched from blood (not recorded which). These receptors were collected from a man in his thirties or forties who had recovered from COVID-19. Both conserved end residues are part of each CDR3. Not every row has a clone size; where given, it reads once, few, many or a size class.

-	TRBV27	CASSKGTGYLSGANVLTF
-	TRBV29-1	CSVEDVGGGSPETQYF
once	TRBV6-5	CASSYSKAQGGEQYF
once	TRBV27	CASSFFRGTGELFF
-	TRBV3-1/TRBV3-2	CASSPKGVWTQYF
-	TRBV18	CASSPDGQGDAFF
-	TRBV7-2	CASSLGSAGGFNEQFF
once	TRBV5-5	CASSLRTSGDYNEQFF
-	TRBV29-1	CSVLDSLNTEAFF
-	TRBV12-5	CASGFIAGGNTEAFF
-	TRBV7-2	CASSLGPSGGTDTQYF
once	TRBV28	CASSNRRLNEQFF
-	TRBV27	CASSSLRDRGRFEQFF
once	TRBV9	CASSGTDRRMETQYF
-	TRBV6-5	CASSYGGTVTGELFF
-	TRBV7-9	CASSFPQGANTEAFF
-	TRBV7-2	CASSFYFDEQYF
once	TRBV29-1	CSVFKGDSYPGGYTF
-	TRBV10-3	CAIRHGTDNTEAFF
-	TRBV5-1	CASSLVAGGRTGELFF
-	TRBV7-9	CASSTGTSDYEQYF
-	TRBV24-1	CATSGGPGGEAFF
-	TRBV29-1	CSVEEALNEQFF
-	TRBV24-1	CATMKGTGVNQPQHF
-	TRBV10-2	CASRSGTGTYEQYF
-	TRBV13	CASSLGRANYGYTF
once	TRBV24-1	CATSDSNRVNTEAFF
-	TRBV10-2	CASSERQGRNTQYF